Listed below are T cell receptor beta chains from one sample, sequenced in a study of beta chain features in type 1 diabetes. The data were produced by immunoSEQ multiplex PCR, yet TCRdb's version contains in-frame clones alone and is incomplete. The table includes about 650,000 clones, roughly 12% detected once. Material for sequencing was naive CD4+ T cells from blood. All receptors derive from a man aged 30-40 years with type 1 diabetes. Each CDR3 is given with its conserved first and last residue. D genes are given only for firm matches. Some rows mark clone size as missing; the rest say once, few, many or name a class of expanded clone.

D	V	size	length	J	DNA	CDR3
-	TRBV5-1	-	15	TRBJ2-7	TGCGCCAGCAGCTTGGCGGCGGGTAGCTCCTACGAGCAGTACTTC	CASSLAAGSSYEQYF
-	TRBV6-6	-	14	TRBJ1-2	TGTGCCAGCAGTTTAGGGGCTTCTAACTATGGCTACACCTTC	CASSLGASNYGYTF
-	TRBV27	-	13	TRBJ2-7	TGTGCCAGCAGGAGGGACACGACCTACGAGCAGTACTTC	CASRRDTTYEQYF
-	TRBV4-3	few	17	TRBJ1-2	TGCGCCAGCAGCCAAGATGCGCTAAGGACGGTTAACTATGGCTACACCTTC	CASSQDALRTVNYGYTF
-	TRBV4-2	few	15	TRBJ2-7	TGTGCCAGCAGCCAAGCGCCACAGACCTCCTACGAGCAGTACTTC	CASSQAPQTSYEQYF
-	TRBV7-2	-	12	TRBJ1-6	TGTGCCAGCAGCTTAATGTACTCACCCCTCCACTTT	CASSLMYSPLHF
-	TRBV7-9	few	16	TRBJ2-3	TGTGCCAGCAGCTTATTTGGCGGGGTCAACACAGATACGCAGTATTTT	CASSLFGGVNTDTQYF
-	TRBV6-5	few	15	TRBJ2-7	TGTGCCAGCAGGGGTACAGGGACCTACTCCTACGAGCAGTACTTC	CASRGTGTYSYEQYF
TRBD1	TRBV4-3	few	16	TRBJ2-1	TGCGCCAGCAGCCACTCCCACGACAGGGATTACAATGAGCAGTTCTTC	CASSHSHDRDYNEQFF
-	TRBV9	few	13	TRBJ1-4	TGTGCCAGCAGCGTAGGAGCGGGGGAAAAACTGTTTTTT	CASSVGAGEKLFF
-	TRBV7-3	-	13	TRBJ2-1	TGTGCCAGCAGCTTAGATACAGACAATGAGCAGTTCTTC	CASSLDTDNEQFF
-	TRBV28	-	15	TRBJ2-3	TGTGCCAGCAGTTTGCCCCAGGGGTCTACAGATACGCAGTATTTT	CASSLPQGSTDTQYF
TRBD1	TRBV5-1	-	15	TRBJ1-1	TGCGCCAGCAGGATACAGGGGGGGACGAACACTGAAGCTTTCTTT	CASRIQGGTNTEAFF
-	TRBV4-3	-	18	TRBJ2-7	TGCGCCAGCAGCCAAGAGACAGGGTCTTCTCGGACTAACTACGAGCAGTACTTC	CASSQETGSSRTNYEQYF
-	TRBV12-5	-	11	TRBJ2-7	TGTGCTAGTGGCCTGGCCTACGAGCAGTACTTC	CASGLAYEQYF
TRBD1	TRBV28	-	16	TRBJ1-6	TGTGCCGTCATGGGGACAGGGCCCGAGGCTAATTCACCCCTCCACTTT	CAVMGTGPEANSPLHF
-	TRBV25-1	-	14	TRBJ2-7	TGTGCCAGCAGTGAATCGGGGATCTCCTACGAGCAGTACTTC	CASSESGISYEQYF
-	TRBV6-5	-	14	TRBJ2-7	TGTGCCAGCAGTTATCGAACAGGGAACCACGAGCAGTACTTC	CASSYRTGNHEQYF
TRBD1	TRBV19	-	14	TRBJ1-5	TGTGCCAGTAGTATTGGGACAGCTTATCAGCCCCAGCATTTT	CASSIGTAYQPQHF
-	TRBV11-2	few	16	TRBJ1-6	TGTGCCAGCACCGTAGACAGCATCTCCTATAATTCACCCCTCCACTTT	CASTVDSISYNSPLHF
TRBD2	TRBV5-1	-	16	TRBJ2-6	TGCGCCAGCAGCTTGGAAGCGGGGCTAGGGTCCAACGTCCTGACTTTC	CASSLEAGLGSNVLTF
TRBD1	TRBV7-9	-	13	TRBJ1-2	TGTGCCAGCAGCCAGGGACAGGGGCAGAGCTACACCTTC	CASSQGQGQSYTF
-	TRBV21-1	few	16	TRBJ2-3	TGTGCCAGCAGCAACAGGCTAGCGGGGGGCACAGATACGCAGTATTTT	CASSNRLAGGTDTQYF
-	TRBV19	-	14	TRBJ2-7	TGTGCCAGTAGTAGGGAGCTGGTAGGATACGAGCAGTACTTC	CASSRELVGYEQYF
-	TRBV28	few	16	TRBJ1-2	TGTGCCAGCATCAAGGACGGAGGATCCATGAACTATGGCTACACCTTC	CASIKDGGSMNYGYTF
TRBD1	TRBV7-9	few	16	TRBJ2-7	TGTGCCAGCAGCCCCTGGGGTTGGGGACAGGTTGGCGAGCAGTACTTC	CASSPWGWGQVGEQYF
-	TRBV2	few	12	TRBJ2-5	TGTGCCAGCAACCTCGATACCGGGAGTCTGTACTTC	CASNLDTGSLYF
-	TRBV6-6	few	14	TRBJ1-5	TGTGCCAGCCGAATCCGACAGGGCAATCAGCCCCAGCATTTT	CASRIRQGNQPQHF